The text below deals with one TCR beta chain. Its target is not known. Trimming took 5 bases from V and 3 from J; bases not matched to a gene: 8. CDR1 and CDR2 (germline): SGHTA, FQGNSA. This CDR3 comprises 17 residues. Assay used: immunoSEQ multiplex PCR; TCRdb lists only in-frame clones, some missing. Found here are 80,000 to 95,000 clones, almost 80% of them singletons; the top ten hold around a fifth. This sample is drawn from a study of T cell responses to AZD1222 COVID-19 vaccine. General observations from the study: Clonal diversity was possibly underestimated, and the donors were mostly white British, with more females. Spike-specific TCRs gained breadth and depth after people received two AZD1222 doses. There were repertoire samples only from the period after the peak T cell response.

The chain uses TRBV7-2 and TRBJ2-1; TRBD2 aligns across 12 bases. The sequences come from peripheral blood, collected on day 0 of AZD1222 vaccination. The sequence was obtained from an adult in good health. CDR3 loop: CASSLRGLAGFYNEQFF. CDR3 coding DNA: TGTGCCAGCAGCCTAAGGGGACTAGCGGGTTTCTACAATGAGCAGTTCTTC.